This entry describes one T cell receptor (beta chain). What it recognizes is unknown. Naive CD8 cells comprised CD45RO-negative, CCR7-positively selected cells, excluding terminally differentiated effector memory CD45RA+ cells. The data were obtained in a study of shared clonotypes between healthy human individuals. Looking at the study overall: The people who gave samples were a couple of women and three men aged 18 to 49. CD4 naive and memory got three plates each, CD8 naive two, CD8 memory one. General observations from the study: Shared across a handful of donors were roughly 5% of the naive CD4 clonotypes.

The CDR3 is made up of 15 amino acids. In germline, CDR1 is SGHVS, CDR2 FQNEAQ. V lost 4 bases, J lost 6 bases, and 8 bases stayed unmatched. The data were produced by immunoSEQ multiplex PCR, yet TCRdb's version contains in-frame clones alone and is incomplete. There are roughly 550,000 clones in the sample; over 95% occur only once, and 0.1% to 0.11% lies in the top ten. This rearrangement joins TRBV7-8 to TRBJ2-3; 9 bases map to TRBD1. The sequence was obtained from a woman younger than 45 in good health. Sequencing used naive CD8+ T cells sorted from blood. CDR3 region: CASSSRTGVDDTQYF. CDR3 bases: TGTGCCAGCAGCTCTAGGACAGGGGTGGATGATACGCAGTATTTT. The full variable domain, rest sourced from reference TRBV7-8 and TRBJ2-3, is GAGVSQSPRYKVAKRGQDVALRCDPISGHVSLFWYQQALGQGPEFLTYFQNEAQLDKSGLPSDRFFAERPEGSVSTLKIQRTQQEDSAVYLCASSSRTGVDDTQYFGPGTRLTVL.